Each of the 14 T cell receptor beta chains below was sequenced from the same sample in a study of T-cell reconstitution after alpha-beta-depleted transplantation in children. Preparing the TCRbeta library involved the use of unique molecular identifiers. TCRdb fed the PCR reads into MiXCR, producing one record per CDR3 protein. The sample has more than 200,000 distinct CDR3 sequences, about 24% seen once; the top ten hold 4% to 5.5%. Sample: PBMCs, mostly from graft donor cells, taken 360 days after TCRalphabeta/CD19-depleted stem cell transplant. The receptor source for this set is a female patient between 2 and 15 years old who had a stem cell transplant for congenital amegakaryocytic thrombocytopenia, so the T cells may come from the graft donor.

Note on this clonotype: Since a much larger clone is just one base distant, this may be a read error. The CDR3 coding sequence is TGTGCCAGCAGCCCCGGGACTTTTCCCTACAAGCAGTACTTC. It yields the protein CASSPGTFPYKQYF. The V call is TRBV7-3, the J call TRBJ2-7, with a weak D call TRBD2 (6 bases). The CDR3 covers 14 residues. The germline gives CDR1 SGHTA, CDR2 FQGTGA.

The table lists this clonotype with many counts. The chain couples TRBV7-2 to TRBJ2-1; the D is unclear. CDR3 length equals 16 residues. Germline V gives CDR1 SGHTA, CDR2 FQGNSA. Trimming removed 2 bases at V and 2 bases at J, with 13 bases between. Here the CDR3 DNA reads TGTGCCAGCAGCTTATTGGTTCCACCCGCCTACAATGAGCAGTTCTTC. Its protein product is CASSLLVPPAYNEQFF.

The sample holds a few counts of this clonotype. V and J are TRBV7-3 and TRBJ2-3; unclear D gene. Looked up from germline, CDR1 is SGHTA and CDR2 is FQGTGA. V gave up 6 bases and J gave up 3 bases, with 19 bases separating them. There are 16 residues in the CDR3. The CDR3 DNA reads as TGTGCCAGCAGTCGCGGACCGGATTGGATGACAGATACGCAGTATTTT. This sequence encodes CASSRGPDWMTDTQYF. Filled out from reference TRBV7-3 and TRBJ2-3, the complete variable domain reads GAGVSQTPSNKVTEKGKYVELRCDPISGHTALYWYRQSLGQGPEFLIYFQGTGAADDSGLPNDRFFAVRPEGSVSTLKIQRTERGDSAVYLCASSRGPDWMTDTQYFGPGTRLTVL.

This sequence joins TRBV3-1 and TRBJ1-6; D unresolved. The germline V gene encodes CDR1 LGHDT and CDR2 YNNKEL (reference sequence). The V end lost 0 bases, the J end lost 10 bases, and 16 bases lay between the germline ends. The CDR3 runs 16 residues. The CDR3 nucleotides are TGTGCCAGCAGCCAAGATCGAAGGGTTCGGAACTCACCCCTCCACTTT. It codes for CASSQDRRVRNSPLHF. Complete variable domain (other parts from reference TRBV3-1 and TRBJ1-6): DTAVSQTPKYLVTQMGNDKSIKCEQNLGHDTMYWYKQDSKKFLKIMFSYNNKELIINETVPNRFSPKSPDKAHLNLHINSLELGDSAVYFCASSQDRRVRNSPLHFGNGTRLTVT.

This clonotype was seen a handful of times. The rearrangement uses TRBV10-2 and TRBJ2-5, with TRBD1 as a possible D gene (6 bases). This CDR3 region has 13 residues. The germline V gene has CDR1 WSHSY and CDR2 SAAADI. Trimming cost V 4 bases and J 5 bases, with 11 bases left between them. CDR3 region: CASSGDTDETQYF. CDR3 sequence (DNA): TGCGCCAGCAGTGGGGACACGGACGAGACCCAGTACTTC.

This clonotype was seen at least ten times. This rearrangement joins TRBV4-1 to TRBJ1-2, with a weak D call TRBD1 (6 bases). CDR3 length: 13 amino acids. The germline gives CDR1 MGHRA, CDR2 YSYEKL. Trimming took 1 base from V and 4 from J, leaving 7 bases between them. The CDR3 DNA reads TGCGCCAGCAGCCAAGGGGACATCTATGGCTACACCTTC. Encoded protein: CASSQGDIYGYTF.

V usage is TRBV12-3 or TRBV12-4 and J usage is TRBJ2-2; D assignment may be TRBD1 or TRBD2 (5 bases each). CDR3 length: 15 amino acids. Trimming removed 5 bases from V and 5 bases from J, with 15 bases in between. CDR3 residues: CASSPTWGGTGELFF. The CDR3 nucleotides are TGTGCCAGCAGTCCGACCTGGGGCGGGACCGGGGAGCTGTTTTTT.

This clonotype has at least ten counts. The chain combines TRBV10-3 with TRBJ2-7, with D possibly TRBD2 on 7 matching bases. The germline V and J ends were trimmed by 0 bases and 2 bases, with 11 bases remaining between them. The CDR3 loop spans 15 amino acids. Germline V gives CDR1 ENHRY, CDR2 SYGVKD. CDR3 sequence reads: CAISESKGGAYEQYF. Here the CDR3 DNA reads TGTGCCATCAGTGAGTCGAAGGGGGGGGCCTACGAGCAGTACTTC.

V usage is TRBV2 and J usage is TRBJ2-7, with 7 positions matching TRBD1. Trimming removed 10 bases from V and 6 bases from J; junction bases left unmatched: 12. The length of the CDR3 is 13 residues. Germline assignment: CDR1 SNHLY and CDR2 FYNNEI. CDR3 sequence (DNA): TGTGCCACCGCGACAGGGTTGAGGGGCGAGCAGTACTTC. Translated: CATATGLRGEQYF.

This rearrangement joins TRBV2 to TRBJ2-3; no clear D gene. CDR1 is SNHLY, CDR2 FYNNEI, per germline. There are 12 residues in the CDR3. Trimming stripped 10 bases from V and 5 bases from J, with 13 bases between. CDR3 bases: TGTGCCACTCTCTCTACGGTAGATACGCAGTATTTT. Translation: CATLSTVDTQYF.

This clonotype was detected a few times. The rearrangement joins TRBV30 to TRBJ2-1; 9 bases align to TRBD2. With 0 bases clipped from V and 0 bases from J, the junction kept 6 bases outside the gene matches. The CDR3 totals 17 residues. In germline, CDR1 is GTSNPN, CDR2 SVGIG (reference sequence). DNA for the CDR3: TGTGCCTGGAGTGTCAGCCGGACTAGCGACTCCTACAATGAGCAGTTCTTC. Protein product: CAWSVSRTSDSYNEQFF.

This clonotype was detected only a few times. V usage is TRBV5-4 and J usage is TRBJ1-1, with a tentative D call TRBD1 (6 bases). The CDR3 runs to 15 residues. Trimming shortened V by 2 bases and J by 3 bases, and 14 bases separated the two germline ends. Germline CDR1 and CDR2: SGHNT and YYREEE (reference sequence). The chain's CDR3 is CASSFGGGRDTEAFF. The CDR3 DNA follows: TGTGCCAGCAGCTTTGGCGGGGGCAGGGACACTGAAGCTTTCTTT.

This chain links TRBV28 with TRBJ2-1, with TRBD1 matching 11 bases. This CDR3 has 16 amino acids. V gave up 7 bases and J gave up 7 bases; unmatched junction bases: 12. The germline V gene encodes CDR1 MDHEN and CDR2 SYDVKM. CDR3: CASTSWGTGGRNEQFF. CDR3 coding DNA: TGTGCCAGCACCTCCTGGGGGACAGGGGGTCGGAATGAGCAGTTCTTC.

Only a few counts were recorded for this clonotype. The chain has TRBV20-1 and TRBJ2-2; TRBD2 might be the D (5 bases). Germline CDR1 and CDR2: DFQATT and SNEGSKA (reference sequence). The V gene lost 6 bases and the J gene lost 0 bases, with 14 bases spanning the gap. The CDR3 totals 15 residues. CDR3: CSARRFAANTGELFF. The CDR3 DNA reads TGCAGTGCCAGGAGGTTTGCGGCGAACACCGGGGAGCTGTTTTTT.